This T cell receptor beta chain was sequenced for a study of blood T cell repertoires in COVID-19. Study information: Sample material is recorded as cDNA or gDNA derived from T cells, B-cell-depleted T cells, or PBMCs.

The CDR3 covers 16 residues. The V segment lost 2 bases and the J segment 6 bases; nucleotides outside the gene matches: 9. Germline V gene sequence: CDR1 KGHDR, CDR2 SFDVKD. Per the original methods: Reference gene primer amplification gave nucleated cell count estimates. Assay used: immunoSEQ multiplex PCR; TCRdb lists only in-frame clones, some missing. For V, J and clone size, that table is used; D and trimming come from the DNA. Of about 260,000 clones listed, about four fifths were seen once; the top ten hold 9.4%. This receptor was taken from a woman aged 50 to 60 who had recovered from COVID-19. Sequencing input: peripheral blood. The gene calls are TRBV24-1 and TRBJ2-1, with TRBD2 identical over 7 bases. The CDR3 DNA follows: TGTGCCACCAGTGATTGGGGGGGTGACGGGGGCAATGAGCAGTTCTTC. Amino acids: CATSDWGGDGGNEQFF.